This T cell receptor (beta chain) is from a study of blood T cell repertoires in COVID-19. Methods used by the authors: Nucleated cell number was recorded as an estimate derived from reference gene primer amplification. TCRdb keeps only in-frame clones here, not all; method: immunoSEQ multiplex PCR. Clone size and the V and J calls come from that table; the DNA yielded D and trimming. The sample holds tens of thousands of clones, more than 80% seen once. Germline-derived CDR1 and CDR2 are SGHNT and YENEEA. This CDR3 is 16 amino acids long. J was trimmed by 6 bases and V by 5 bases; bases with no gene match: 7.

This TCR came from a woman in her 70s with COVID-19, enrolled during active disease. This chain links TRBV11-3 with TRBJ2-2; 12 bases line up with TRBD2. Sequenced sample: peripheral blood. CDR3 DNA sequence: TGTGCCAGCAGCCCAAGACTAGCGGGAGAATCCGGGGAGCTGTTTTTT. This gives the protein CASSPRLAGESGELFF.